The rows below give T cell receptor beta chains drawn from one sample of a study of shared clonotypes between healthy human individuals. Assay used: immunoSEQ multiplex PCR; TCRdb lists only in-frame clones, some missing. The sample yields about 2 million clones, less than 95% seen once. The sequenced sample consisted of naive CD8+ T cells sorted from blood. The receptors were sampled from a man in his late teens or twenties in good health. Both conserved end residues are part of each CDR3. The order of the fields is clone size, D gene, J gene, V gene, CDR3 protein, CDR3 DNA. D genes are given only for firm matches. Clone size is not always given. Where it is, it says once, few, many or a class for expanded clones.

clone_size: NA
d_call: TRBD1
j_call: TRBJ1-4
v_call: TRBV7-9
cdr3_aa: CASSFSGTGYEKLFF
cdr3_nt: TGTGCCAGCAGCTTTTCCGGGACAGGGTATGAAAAACTGTTTTTT

clone_size: NA
d_call: NA
j_call: TRBJ1-1
v_call: TRBV5-6
cdr3_aa: CASSLGTGNTEAFF
cdr3_nt: TGTGCCAGCAGCTTGGGGACGGGCAACACTGAAGCTTTCTTT

clone_size: many
d_call: NA
j_call: TRBJ2-7
v_call: TRBV10-3
cdr3_aa: CAITTDGTYEQYF
cdr3_nt: TGTGCCATCACCACGGACGGTACCTACGAGCAGTACTTC

clone_size: NA
d_call: TRBD2
j_call: TRBJ2-7
v_call: TRBV30
cdr3_aa: CAWSQYSGLAGAYEQYF
cdr3_nt: TGTGCCTGGAGCCAATATTCCGGACTAGCGGGAGCCTACGAGCAGTACTTC

clone_size: once
d_call: TRBD2
j_call: TRBJ2-7
v_call: TRBV5-1
cdr3_aa: CASSTGTSGGEQYF
cdr3_nt: TGCGCCAGCAGCACCGGGACTAGCGGGGGCGAGCAGTACTTC

clone_size: NA
d_call: NA
j_call: TRBJ1-6
v_call: TRBV13
cdr3_aa: CASSLYEGAYNSPLHF
cdr3_nt: TGTGCCAGCAGCTTATATGAAGGCGCCTATAATTCACCCCTCCACTTT

clone_size: NA
d_call: TRBD1
j_call: TRBJ1-2
v_call: TRBV5-1
cdr3_aa: CASSLRGLDYGYTF
cdr3_nt: TGCGCCAGCAGCTTAAGGGGGCTGGACTATGGCTACACCTTC

clone_size: NA
d_call: TRBD2
j_call: TRBJ2-3
v_call: TRBV7-9
cdr3_aa: CASSSTGGLDTQYF
cdr3_nt: TGTGCCAGCAGCTCCACGGGGGGATTAGATACGCAGTATTTT

clone_size: NA
d_call: NA
j_call: TRBJ2-2
v_call: TRBV29-1
cdr3_aa: CSVIRVNTGELFF
cdr3_nt: TGCAGCGTGATCCGGGTGAACACCGGGGAGCTGTTTTTT

clone_size: NA
d_call: NA
j_call: TRBJ2-1
v_call: TRBV4-3
cdr3_aa: CASSQDDRETWGNEQFF
cdr3_nt: TGCGCCAGCAGCCAAGACGATAGGGAGACCTGGGGCAATGAGCAGTTCTTC

clone_size: NA
d_call: NA
j_call: TRBJ2-7
v_call: TRBV10-1
cdr3_aa: CASSESRTGKIYEQYF
cdr3_nt: TGCGCCAGCAGTGAGTCTAGGACGGGGAAGATCTACGAGCAGTACTTC

clone_size: NA
d_call: TRBD1
j_call: TRBJ2-7
v_call: TRBV11-1
cdr3_aa: CASSSGGAGSEQYF
cdr3_nt: TGTGCCAGCAGTTCAGGGGGCGCAGGGAGCGAGCAGTACTTC

clone_size: NA
d_call: TRBD2
j_call: TRBJ2-7
v_call: TRBV6-5
cdr3_aa: CASSYGAGSWYEQYF
cdr3_nt: TGTGCCAGCAGTTACGGAGCGGGATCATGGTACGAGCAGTACTTC

clone_size: NA
d_call: NA
j_call: TRBJ1-6
v_call: TRBV19
cdr3_aa: CASSTVQNSPLHF
cdr3_nt: TGTGCCAGTAGTACAGTCCAGAACTCACCCCTCCACTTT

clone_size: NA
d_call: TRBD1
j_call: TRBJ2-7
v_call: TRBV2
cdr3_aa: CASSEAGTEAYEQYF
cdr3_nt: TGTGCCAGCAGTGAAGCCGGGACAGAGGCGTACGAGCAGTACTTC

clone_size: NA
d_call: TRBD1
j_call: TRBJ2-7
v_call: TRBV7-9
cdr3_aa: CASNSWDRGEQYF
cdr3_nt: TGTGCCAGCAACTCTTGGGACAGGGGCGAGCAGTACTTC

clone_size: NA
d_call: NA
j_call: TRBJ1-1
v_call: TRBV27
cdr3_aa: CASSLQRGGTEAFF
cdr3_nt: TGTGCCAGCAGTTTGCAGCGTGGGGGGACTGAAGCTTTCTTT

clone_size: NA
d_call: NA
j_call: TRBJ2-3
v_call: TRBV9
cdr3_aa: CASSPSAGALTDTQYF
cdr3_nt: TGTGCCAGCAGCCCCTCGGCTGGAGCCCTCACAGATACGCAGTATTTT

clone_size: NA
d_call: NA
j_call: TRBJ2-1
v_call: TRBV11-2
cdr3_aa: CASSPTVGTYNEQFF
cdr3_nt: TGTGCCAGCAGCCCCACGGTAGGCACCTACAATGAGCAGTTCTTC

clone_size: NA
d_call: TRBD2
j_call: TRBJ2-7
v_call: TRBV27
cdr3_aa: CASSLGREGSYEQYF
cdr3_nt: TGTGCCAGCAGTTTAGGGCGGGAGGGGTCCTACGAGCAGTACTTC

clone_size: NA
d_call: TRBD2
j_call: TRBJ2-1
v_call: TRBV11-3
cdr3_aa: CASSSTGEGAYNEQFF
cdr3_nt: TGTGCCAGCAGCTCCACCGGGGAGGGCGCCTACAATGAGCAGTTCTTC

clone_size: NA
d_call: TRBD1
j_call: TRBJ1-1
v_call: TRBV13
cdr3_aa: CASSPGTGGYTEAFF
cdr3_nt: TGTGCCAGCAGCCCCGGGACAGGGGGATACACTGAAGCTTTCTTT

clone_size: NA
d_call: NA
j_call: TRBJ1-2
v_call: TRBV6-5
cdr3_aa: CASSYGSLAF
cdr3_nt: TGTGCCAGCAGTTATGGCTCCCTCGCCTTC

clone_size: NA
d_call: NA
j_call: TRBJ1-1
v_call: TRBV9
cdr3_aa: CASSAGFGEKNTEAFF
cdr3_nt: TGTGCCAGCAGCGCAGGATTTGGAGAGAAGAACACTGAAGCTTTCTTT

clone_size: NA
d_call: NA
j_call: TRBJ2-7
v_call: TRBV13
cdr3_aa: CASSLGGRDEQYF
cdr3_nt: TGTGCCAGCAGCTTAGGGGGGCGTGACGAGCAGTACTTC

clone_size: NA
d_call: TRBD2
j_call: TRBJ2-7
v_call: TRBV19
cdr3_aa: CASSPFLAGAYEQYF
cdr3_nt: TGTGCCAGTAGTCCCTTCTTAGCGGGAGCGTACGAGCAGTACTTC

clone_size: NA
d_call: TRBD2
j_call: TRBJ2-1
v_call: TRBV5-5
cdr3_aa: CASSTPGLALEQFF
cdr3_nt: TGTGCCAGCAGCACCCCGGGACTAGCTCTGGAGCAGTTCTTC

clone_size: NA
d_call: NA
j_call: TRBJ1-5
v_call: TRBV6-1
cdr3_aa: CASSVFTDSNQPQHF
cdr3_nt: TGTGCCAGCAGCGTATTTACAGATTCCAATCAGCCCCAGCATTTT

clone_size: NA
d_call: NA
j_call: TRBJ2-7
v_call: TRBV11-3
cdr3_aa: CASSPGHSAYEQYF
cdr3_nt: TGTGCCAGCAGCCCGGGACACAGTGCCTACGAGCAGTACTTC

clone_size: NA
d_call: TRBD2
j_call: TRBJ2-7
v_call: TRBV11-2
cdr3_aa: CASSLAVAGAIYEQYF
cdr3_nt: TGTGCCAGCAGCTTAGCCGTAGCGGGGGCTATCTACGAGCAGTACTTC

clone_size: NA
d_call: NA
j_call: TRBJ1-2
v_call: TRBV6-6
cdr3_aa: CASRPRDNYGYTF
cdr3_nt: TGTGCCAGCCGTCCCAGGGATAACTATGGCTACACCTTC

clone_size: NA
d_call: NA
j_call: TRBJ1-4
v_call: TRBV4-1
cdr3_aa: CASSHEKLFF
cdr3_nt: TGCGCCAGCAGCCACGAAAAACTGTTTTTT

clone_size: NA
d_call: TRBD2
j_call: TRBJ2-1
v_call: TRBV7-3
cdr3_aa: CASSLGLAGTSYNEQFF
cdr3_nt: TGTGCCAGCAGCTTAGGGTTAGCGGGGACCTCCTACAATGAGCAGTTCTTC

clone_size: once
d_call: NA
j_call: TRBJ1-1
v_call: TRBV28
cdr3_aa: CASSLQGNTEAFF
cdr3_nt: TGTGCCAGCAGTTTACAGGGTAACACTGAAGCTTTCTTT

clone_size: NA
d_call: TRBD2
j_call: TRBJ2-1
v_call: TRBV11-2
cdr3_aa: CASSQTSGAFNEQFF
cdr3_nt: TGTGCCAGCAGCCAAACTAGCGGGGCTTTCAATGAGCAGTTCTTC

clone_size: NA
d_call: TRBD1
j_call: TRBJ2-7
v_call: TRBV30
cdr3_aa: CAWFSGTGGYEQYF
cdr3_nt: TGTGCCTGGTTTTCCGGGACAGGGGGGTACGAGCAGTACTTC

clone_size: NA
d_call: TRBD2
j_call: TRBJ2-7
v_call: TRBV11-2
cdr3_aa: CASSLGVLRGGAYEQYF
cdr3_nt: TGTGCCAGCAGCTTAGGGGTCTTGCGGGGAGGGGCCTACGAGCAGTACTTC

clone_size: NA
d_call: TRBD2
j_call: TRBJ2-1
v_call: TRBV9
cdr3_aa: CASSATSVGRDYNEQFF
cdr3_nt: TGTGCCAGCAGCGCCACTAGCGTCGGACGGGACTACAATGAGCAGTTCTTC

clone_size: NA
d_call: NA
j_call: TRBJ2-2
v_call: TRBV5-4
cdr3_aa: CASSFSGSGELFF
cdr3_nt: TGTGCCAGCAGCTTTTCAGGGTCCGGGGAGCTGTTTTTT

clone_size: NA
d_call: NA
j_call: TRBJ1-6
v_call: TRBV6-5
cdr3_aa: CASSYGQTNSPLHF
cdr3_nt: TGTGCCAGCAGTTACGGCCAGACTAATTCACCCCTCCACTTT

clone_size: few
d_call: NA
j_call: TRBJ1-2
v_call: TRBV9
cdr3_aa: CASSGNSGDGYTF
cdr3_nt: TGTGCCAGCAGCGGTAACAGCGGAGACGGCTACACCTTC

clone_size: NA
d_call: NA
j_call: TRBJ2-7
v_call: TRBV6-5
cdr3_aa: CASSSEGSVPYEQYF
cdr3_nt: TGTGCCAGCAGTTCGGAGGGGTCCGTACCCTACGAGCAGTACTTC

clone_size: NA
d_call: NA
j_call: TRBJ2-7
v_call: TRBV9
cdr3_aa: CASSAGGSFSEQYF
cdr3_nt: TGTGCCAGCAGCGCCGGAGGGTCCTTCAGCGAGCAGTACTTC

clone_size: NA
d_call: TRBD2
j_call: TRBJ2-1
v_call: TRBV9
cdr3_aa: CASSDTPTGTSGRGDEQFF
cdr3_nt: TGTGCCAGCAGCGACACCCCAACCGGGACTAGCGGGAGAGGGGATGAGCAGTTCTTC

clone_size: NA
d_call: NA
j_call: TRBJ2-7
v_call: TRBV28
cdr3_aa: CASSLFGGLSYEQYF
cdr3_nt: TGTGCCAGCAGTTTATTCGGGGGGCTTTCCTACGAGCAGTACTTC

clone_size: NA
d_call: TRBD2
j_call: TRBJ2-7
v_call: TRBV7-2
cdr3_aa: CASSPYREVPYEQYF
cdr3_nt: TGTGCCAGCAGCCCCTACCGGGAGGTCCCCTACGAGCAGTACTTC

clone_size: NA
d_call: TRBD1
j_call: TRBJ2-7
v_call: TRBV7-9
cdr3_aa: CASSLAPGTGNLGEQYF
cdr3_nt: TGTGCCAGCAGCTTAGCGCCCGGGACAGGGAACCTCGGGGAGCAGTACTTC

clone_size: NA
d_call: TRBD1
j_call: TRBJ1-2
v_call: TRBV7-8
cdr3_aa: CASSLGGTGGLGYTF
cdr3_nt: TGTGCCAGCAGCTTAGGCGGGACAGGGGGCCTTGGCTACACCTTC

clone_size: NA
d_call: NA
j_call: TRBJ2-7
v_call: TRBV5-8
cdr3_aa: CASSLGPGSYEQYF
cdr3_nt: TGTGCCAGCAGCTTGGGACCTGGCTCCTACGAGCAGTACTTC

clone_size: once
d_call: TRBD1
j_call: TRBJ2-3
v_call: TRBV9
cdr3_aa: CASSVEDRGLLGTQYF
cdr3_nt: TGTGCCAGCAGCGTAGAGGACAGGGGCCTCCTGGGTACGCAGTATTTT

clone_size: NA
d_call: NA
j_call: TRBJ2-2
v_call: TRBV28
cdr3_aa: CASSPGTANTGELFF
cdr3_nt: TGTGCCAGCAGTCCTGGGACGGCCAACACCGGGGAGCTGTTTTTT

clone_size: NA
d_call: NA
j_call: TRBJ1-5
v_call: TRBV30
cdr3_aa: CAWSVAANLQPQHF
cdr3_nt: TGTGCCTGGAGTGTGGCGGCCAACCTGCAGCCCCAGCATTTT